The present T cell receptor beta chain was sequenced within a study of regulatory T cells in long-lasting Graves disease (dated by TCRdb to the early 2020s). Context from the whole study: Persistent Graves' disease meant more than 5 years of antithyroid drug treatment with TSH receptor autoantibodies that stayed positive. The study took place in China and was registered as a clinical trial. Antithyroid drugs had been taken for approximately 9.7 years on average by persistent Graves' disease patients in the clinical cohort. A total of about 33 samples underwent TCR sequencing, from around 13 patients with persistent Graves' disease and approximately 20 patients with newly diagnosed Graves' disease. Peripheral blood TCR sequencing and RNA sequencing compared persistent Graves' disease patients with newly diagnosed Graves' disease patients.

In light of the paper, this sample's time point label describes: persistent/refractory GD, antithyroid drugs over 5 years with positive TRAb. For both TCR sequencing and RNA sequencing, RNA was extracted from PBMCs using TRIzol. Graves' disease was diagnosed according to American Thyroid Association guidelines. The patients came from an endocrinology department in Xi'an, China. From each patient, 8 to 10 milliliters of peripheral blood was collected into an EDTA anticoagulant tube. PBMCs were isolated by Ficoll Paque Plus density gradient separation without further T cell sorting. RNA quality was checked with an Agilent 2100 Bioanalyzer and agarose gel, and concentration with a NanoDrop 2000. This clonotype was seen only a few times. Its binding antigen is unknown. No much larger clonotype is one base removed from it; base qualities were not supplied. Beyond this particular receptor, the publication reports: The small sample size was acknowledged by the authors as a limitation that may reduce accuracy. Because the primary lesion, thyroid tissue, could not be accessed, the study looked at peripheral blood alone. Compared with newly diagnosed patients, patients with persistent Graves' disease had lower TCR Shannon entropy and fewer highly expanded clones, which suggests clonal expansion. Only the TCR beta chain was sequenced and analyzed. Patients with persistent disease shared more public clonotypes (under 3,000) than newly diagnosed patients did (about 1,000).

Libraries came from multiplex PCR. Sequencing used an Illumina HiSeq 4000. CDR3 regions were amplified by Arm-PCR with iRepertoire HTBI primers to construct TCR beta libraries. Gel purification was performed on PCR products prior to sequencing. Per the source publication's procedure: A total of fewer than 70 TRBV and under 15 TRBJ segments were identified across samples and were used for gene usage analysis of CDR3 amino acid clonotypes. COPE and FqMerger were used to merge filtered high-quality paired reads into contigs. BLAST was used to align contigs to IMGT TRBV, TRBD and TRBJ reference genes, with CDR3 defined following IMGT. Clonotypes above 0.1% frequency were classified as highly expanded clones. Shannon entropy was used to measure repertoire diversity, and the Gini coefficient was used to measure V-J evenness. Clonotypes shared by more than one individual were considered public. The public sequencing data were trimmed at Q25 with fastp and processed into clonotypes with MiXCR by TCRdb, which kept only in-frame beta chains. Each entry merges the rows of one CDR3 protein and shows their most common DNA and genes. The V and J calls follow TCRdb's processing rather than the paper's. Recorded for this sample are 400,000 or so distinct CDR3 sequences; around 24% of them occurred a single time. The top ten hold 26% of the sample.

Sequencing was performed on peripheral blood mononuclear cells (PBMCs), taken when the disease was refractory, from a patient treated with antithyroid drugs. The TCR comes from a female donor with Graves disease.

The CDR3 is CATSDFVAGAETQYF. The nucleotide sequence is TGTGCCACCAGTGATTTTGTAGCGGGAGCGGAGACCCAGTACTTC. The chain uses TRBV24-1 and TRBJ2-5; TRBD2 fits 9 bases in the junction. CDR1 is given as KGHDR and CDR2 as SFDVKD, both from the germline V gene. Inclusive of the bounding cysteine and phenylalanine, the CDR3 is 15 residues long. Left in the record is the CDR3 DNA by itself, 45 bases read in frame from the first base. Unmatched junction bases come to 4, with V trimmed by 1 base and J by 5 bases.